This T cell receptor beta chain was captured in a study of graft-versus-host responses after intestinal transplantation. Study at large: Multivisceral, liver-intestinal, or isolated intestinal transplants were performed in recipients.

Comments on this clone: Antigen unknown.

CDR1 is SGHTA, CDR2 FQGNSA, per germline. CDR3 length: 17 amino acids. The ends lost 5 bases at V and 5 bases at J; junction bases unmatched: 14. The data were produced by immunoSEQ multiplex PCR, yet TCRdb's version contains in-frame clones alone and is incomplete. There are 40,000 to 55,000 clones in the sample; approximately 95% occur only once, and approximately 0.25% lies in the top ten. This sequence joins TRBV7-2 and TRBJ2-2; 7 bases are shared with TRBD1. This sample comprised unstimulated CD8+ T cells sorted from spleen or lymph node cells, obtained before transplant. The TCR was taken from a human donor who was the organ donor for an intestinal transplant. The CDR3 bases are TGTGCCAGCAGCCCTAACCCCGGGACAGCGTATACCGGGGAGCTGTTTTTT. This gives the protein CASSPNPGTAYTGELFF.